One and the same sample provided the 8 T cell receptor beta chains below, sequenced in a study of cytomegalovirus exposure and HLA in healthy donors. The repertoire was sequenced with immunoSEQ multiplex PCR; TCRdb's copy has only in-frame clones and lacks some. The sample holds under 200,000 clones; under 95% are singletons and the top ten take approximately 2.9%. The source material was PBMCs. Receptors originate from a woman younger than 30 in good health and CMV-seropositive.

The gene calls are TRBV7-9 and TRBJ2-7, with D possibly TRBD1 on 7 matching bases. This CDR3 comprises 12 residues. Looked up from germline, CDR1 is SEHNR and CDR2 is FQNEAQ (reference sequence). Trimming pared 7 bases from V and 6 bases from J, leaving 13 bases between. CDR3 DNA: TGTGCCAGCACTCCAGGGGGGCTCGAGCAGTACTTC. Protein sequence: CASTPGGLEQYF. Supplemented by reference TRBV7-9 and TRBJ2-7, the full variable domain reads DTGVSQNPRHKITKRGQNVTFRCDPISEHNRLYWYRQTLGQGPEFLTYFQNEAQLEKSRLLSDRFSAERPKGSFSTLEIQRTEQGDSAMYLCASTPGGLEQYFGPGTRLTVT.

The rearrangement links TRBV5-1 to TRBJ2-7; 8 bases map to TRBD1. Germline CDR1 is SGHRS and CDR2 is YFSETQ. After removal of 2 bases from V and 0 bases from J, the junction contained 4 bases not matched to a gene. The CDR3 is 15 residues long. In DNA form, the CDR3 reads TGCGCCAGCAGCTTAGGACAGGGTATCTCCTACGAGCAGTACTTC. Translation gives CASSLGQGISYEQYF.

The chain recombines TRBV6-5 with TRBJ2-7; 7 nucleotides agree with TRBD1. This CDR3 comprises 15 residues. V dropped 4 bases and J dropped 2; count of bases not matched to a gene: 8. Germline CDR1 and CDR2: MNHEY and SVGAGI. Here the CDR3 DNA reads TGTGCCAGCAGTTCCGGGACAGTCCCTACCTACGAGCAGTACTTC. Its translation is CASSSGTVPTYEQYF.

V is TRBV11-2 and J is TRBJ2-7, with D maybe TRBD2 (6 bases). The CDR3 consists of 13 residues. Trimming shortened V by 4 bases and J by 4 bases, and 11 bases separated the two germline ends. Germline assignment: CDR1 SGHAT and CDR2 FQNNGV. The CDR3 sequence is CASSSALAYEQYF. CDR3 nucleotide sequence: TGTGCCAGCAGCTCCGCTCTAGCGTACGAGCAGTACTTC. The full variable domain, rest sourced from reference TRBV11-2 and TRBJ2-7, is EAGVAQSPRYKIIEKRQSVAFWCNPISGHATLYWYQQILGQGPKLLIQFQNNGVVDDSQLPKDRFSAERLKGVDSTLKIQPAKLEDSAVYLCASSSALAYEQYFGPGTRLTVT.

The chain recombines TRBV6-4 with TRBJ1-1; 8 nucleotides align to TRBD1. The CDR3 spans 16 residues. J gave up 5 bases and V 3 bases, and 11 bases lay outside the gene matches. Germline assignment: CDR1 MRHNA and CDR2 SNTAGT. In DNA, the CDR3 is TGTGCCAGCAGTGAAGTGGGGGGGACAGGTCAAACTGAAGCTTTCTTT. This translates into CASSEVGGTGQTEAFF.

The rearrangement links TRBV30 to TRBJ1-1; the D is unclear. The CDR3 extends over 16 amino acids. Trimming removed 0 bases at V and 0 bases at J, with 14 bases between. Germline CDR1 and CDR2: GTSNPN and SVGIG (reference sequence). CDR3 sequence: CAWSVSVTGMNTEAFF. CDR3 sequence (DNA): TGTGCCTGGAGTGTATCAGTCACGGGGATGAACACTGAAGCTTTCTTT. Filled out from reference TRBV30 and TRBJ1-1, the complete variable domain reads SQTIHQWPATLVQPVGSPLSLECTVEGTSNPNLYWYRQAAGRGLQLLFYSVGIGQISSEVPQNLSASRPQDRQFILSSKKLLLSDSGFYLCAWSVSVTGMNTEAFFGQGTRLTVV.

The V and J genes are TRBV27 and TRBJ1-2; 9 nucleotides match TRBD1. After removal of 2 bases from V and 3 bases from J, the junction contained 7 bases not matched to a gene. The CDR3 length is 16 residues. Germline assignment: CDR1 MNHEY and CDR2 SMNVEV (reference sequence). The CDR3 spells CASSLKDRGKYYGYTF. DNA for the CDR3: TGTGCCAGCAGTTTAAAGGACAGGGGAAAATACTATGGCTACACCTTC.

The sample holds a few counts of this clone. The rearrangement uses TRBV5-1 and TRBJ2-7, with 9 bases fitting TRBD1. With V trimmed by 7 bases and J by 3 bases, 11 bases remained unmatched. The CDR3 is made up of 15 amino acids. Per germline, CDR1 SGHRS and CDR2 YFSETQ. In DNA form, the CDR3 reads TGCGCCAGCGAATCTCTTCCGGGACAGGGCTACGAGCAGTACTTC. This sequence encodes CASESLPGQGYEQYF.